Below, 4 T cell receptor beta chains from the same sample are listed, as sequenced in a study of blood T cell repertoires in COVID-19. The repertoire was sequenced with immunoSEQ multiplex PCR; TCRdb's copy has only in-frame clones and lacks some. The sample lists roughly 150,000 clones, 80% to 95% occurring once. Specimen: peripheral blood. The receptors stem from a woman aged 60 to 75 with COVID-19, enrolled during active disease.

This sequence joins TRBV19 and TRBJ2-4, with 9 bases that match TRBD2. The CDR3 runs 15 residues. The V gene end was trimmed by 6 bases and the J gene end by 5 bases; junction bases not matched to a gene: 8. The germline CDR1 and CDR2 sequences are LNHDA and SQIVND (reference sequence). DNA of the CDR3: TGTGCCAGTAGGGAGACTAGCGGTCCCCAAAACATTCAGTACTTC. Encoded protein: CASRETSGPQNIQYF.

This chain connects TRBV7-3 to TRBJ2-1; the D gene is possibly TRBD1 (6 bases). Trimming left V 1 base short and J 0 bases short, with 16 bases between. The CDR3 sequence is 18 residues long. The V gene's germline CDR1 is SGHTA and CDR2 FQGTGA. CDR3 amino acids: CASSLNAQGRGSYNEQFF. The CDR3 nucleotides are TGTGCCAGCAGCTTAAATGCCCAGGGCAGGGGCTCCTACAATGAGCAGTTCTTC.

The chain links TRBV7-6 to TRBJ1-4; D is perhaps TRBD1 (6 bases). Germline V gene lookup returns CDR1 SGHVS and CDR2 FNYEAQ. Trimming cost V 4 bases and J 8 bases, with 14 bases left between them. The CDR3 is 14 residues long. The CDR3 loop is CASSSRDNSEKLFF. DNA for the CDR3: TGTGCCAGCAGCTCCCGGGACAATTCCGAAAAACTGTTTTTT.

The V and J genes are TRBV6-5 and TRBJ1-3; D perhaps matches TRBD1 (6 bases). Trimming took 0 bases from V and 7 from J, leaving 13 bases between them. Germline-derived CDR1 and CDR2 are MNHEY and SVGAGI. This CDR3 has 15 amino acids. CDR3 coding DNA: TGTGCCAGCAGTTACTCTGACAGGCTCAGGAACACCATATATTTT. As protein: CASSYSDRLRNTIYF.